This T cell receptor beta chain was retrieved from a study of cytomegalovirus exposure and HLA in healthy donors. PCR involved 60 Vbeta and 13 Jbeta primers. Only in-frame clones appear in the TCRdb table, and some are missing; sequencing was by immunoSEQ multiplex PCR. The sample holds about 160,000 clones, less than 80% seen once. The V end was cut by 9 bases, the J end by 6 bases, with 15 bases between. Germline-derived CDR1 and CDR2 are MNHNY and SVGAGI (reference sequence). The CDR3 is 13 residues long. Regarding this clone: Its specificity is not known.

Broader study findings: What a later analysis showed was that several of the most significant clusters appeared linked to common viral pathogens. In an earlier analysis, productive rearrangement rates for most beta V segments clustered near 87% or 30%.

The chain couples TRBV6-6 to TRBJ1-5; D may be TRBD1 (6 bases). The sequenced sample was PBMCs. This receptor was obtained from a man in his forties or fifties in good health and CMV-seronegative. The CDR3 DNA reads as TGTGCCAGTTTGCTACAGGGCCGTCAGCCCCAGCATTTT. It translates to CASLLQGRQPQHF.